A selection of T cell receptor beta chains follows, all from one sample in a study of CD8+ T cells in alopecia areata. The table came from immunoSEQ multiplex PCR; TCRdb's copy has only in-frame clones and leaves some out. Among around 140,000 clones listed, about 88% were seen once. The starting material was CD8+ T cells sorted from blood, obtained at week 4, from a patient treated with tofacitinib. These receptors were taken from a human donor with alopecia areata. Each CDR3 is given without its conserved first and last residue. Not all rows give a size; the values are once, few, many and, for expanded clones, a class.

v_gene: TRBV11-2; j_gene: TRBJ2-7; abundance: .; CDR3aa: ASSLAGVVDEQY
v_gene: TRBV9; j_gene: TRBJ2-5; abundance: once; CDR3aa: ASSVGGAETQY
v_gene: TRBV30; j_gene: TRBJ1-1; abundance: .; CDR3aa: AWSAFLGAEAF
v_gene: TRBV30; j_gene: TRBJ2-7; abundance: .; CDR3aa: AWTEDSEAYEQY
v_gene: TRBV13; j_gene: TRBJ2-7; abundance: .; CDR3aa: ASSLSGRRSYEQY
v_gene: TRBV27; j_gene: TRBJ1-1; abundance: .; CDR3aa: ASSHPSNTEAF
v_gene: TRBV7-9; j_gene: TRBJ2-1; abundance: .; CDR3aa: ASSLGLAVEQF
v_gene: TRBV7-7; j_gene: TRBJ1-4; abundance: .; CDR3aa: ASSPGQGGEKLF
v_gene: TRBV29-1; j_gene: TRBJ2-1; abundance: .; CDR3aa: SVGAGRYNEQF
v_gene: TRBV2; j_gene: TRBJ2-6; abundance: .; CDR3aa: ASSESGANVLT
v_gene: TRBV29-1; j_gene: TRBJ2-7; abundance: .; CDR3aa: SVEDRGLTGRDKEQY
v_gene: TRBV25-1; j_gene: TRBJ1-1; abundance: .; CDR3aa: ARRGRQNTEAF
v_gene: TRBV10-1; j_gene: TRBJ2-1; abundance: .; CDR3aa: ASSESSRADWNNEQF
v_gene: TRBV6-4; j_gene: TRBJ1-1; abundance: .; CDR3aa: ASSDSDNTEAF
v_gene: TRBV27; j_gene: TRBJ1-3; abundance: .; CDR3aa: ASSLTFNRGNTIY
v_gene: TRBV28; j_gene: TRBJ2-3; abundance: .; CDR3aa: ASRPIHREDTQY
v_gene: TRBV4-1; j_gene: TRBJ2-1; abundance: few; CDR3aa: ASSQQRELHNEQF
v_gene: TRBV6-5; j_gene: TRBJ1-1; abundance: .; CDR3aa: ASSLKGAEAF
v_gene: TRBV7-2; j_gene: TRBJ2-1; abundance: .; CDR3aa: ASSLVGSGGAYNEQF
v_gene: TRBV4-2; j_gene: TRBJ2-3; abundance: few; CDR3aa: ASSQKWGGPFSTDTQY
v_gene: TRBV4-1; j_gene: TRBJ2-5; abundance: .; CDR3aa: ASSQPSEEETQY
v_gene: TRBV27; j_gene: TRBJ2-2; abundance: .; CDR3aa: ASSLSIVPANTGELF
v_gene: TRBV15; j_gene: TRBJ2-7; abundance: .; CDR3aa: ATTPWADANEQY